These 16 T cell receptor beta chains came from one sample sequenced in a study of OX40 agonist ivuxolimab in advanced cancers. Profiled with immunoSEQ multiplex PCR; TCRdb holds only in-frame clones, not every one. The sample carries under 80,000 clones, around 90% recorded once. The sequenced sample was CD4+ or CD8+ T cells sorted from blood, obtained in a trial of the OX40 agonist ivuxolimab. The receptors were sampled from an adult with an advanced solid tumor such as melanoma, head and neck, liver or kidney cancer.

The V call is TRBV7-3, the J call TRBJ2-2, with 10 bases fitting TRBD1. The V gene's germline CDR1 is SGHTA and CDR2 FQGTGA. This CDR3 has 16 residues. J gave up 2 bases and V 4 bases, and 4 bases lay outside the gene matches. This CDR3 is CASSSDRGLNTGELFF. The CDR3 nucleotides read TGTGCCAGCAGCTCCGACAGGGGGCTAAACACCGGGGAGCTGTTTTTT.

The chain employs TRBV29-1 and TRBJ1-1; TRBD1 agrees at 8 bases. The germline CDR1 and CDR2 sequences are SQVTM and ANQGSEA. The CDR3 totals 16 residues. V gave up 6 bases and J gave up 0 bases; unmatched junction bases: 12. This CDR3 reads CSVEPSDRGLNTEAFF. DNA of the CDR3: TGCAGCGTCGAACCATCAGACAGGGGCTTGAACACTGAAGCTTTCTTT.

This sequence joins TRBV18 and TRBJ2-7; D unclear. Trimming removed 2 bases at V and 2 bases at J, with 10 bases between. Germline V gene sequence: CDR1 KGHSH, CDR2 LQKENI. The CDR3 is 14 amino acids. CDR3 residues: CASSPEIGAYEQYF. CDR3 in DNA: TGTGCCAGCTCACCAGAGATTGGGGCCTACGAGCAGTACTTC.

This chain uses TRBV7-6 with TRBJ1-1; the D gene is possibly TRBD1 (6 bases). Per the germline V gene, CDR1 is SGHVS and CDR2 is FNYEAQ. The CDR3 is 14 amino acids. Trimming removed 5 bases at V and 0 bases at J, with 10 bases between. The DNA of the CDR3 is TGTGCCAGCAGCCAGGGACACTTGAACACTGAAGCTTTCTTT. Translated, it gives CASSQGHLNTEAFF.

This clone was recorded only once. This same CDR3 is encoded by further DNA sequences in the sample. V gene TRBV9 combines with J gene TRBJ1-5; tentatively, D is TRBD1 (5 bases). CDR1 is SGDLS and CDR2 is YYNGEE in the germline V gene. V shed 0 bases and J shed 5 bases, with 9 bases lying between them. CDR3 length: 14 amino acids. CDR3 region: CASSVDGGDQPQHF. In DNA form, the CDR3 reads TGTGCCAGCAGCGTAGACGGAGGGGATCAGCCCCAGCATTTT.

The J gene is TRBJ2-3, the V gene TRBV6-1; weak D call: TRBD2 (6 bases). The V and J ends lost 4 bases and 3 bases respectively, with 8 bases between them. The CDR3 has 13 amino acids. In germline, CDR1 is MNHNS, CDR2 SASEGT. The CDR3 loop is CASSGDWTDTQYF. The CDR3 nucleotides are TGTGCCAGCAGTGGGGACTGGACAGATACGCAGTATTTT.

The V call is TRBV19, the J call TRBJ2-7; 9 nucleotides line up with TRBD1. CDR3 size: 14 residues. Germline CDR1 and CDR2: LNHDA and SQIVND (reference sequence). Germline trimming cut 5 bases from V and 4 bases from J; bases unmatched to any gene: 6. CDR3 amino acids: CASSATGGGYEQYF. CDR3 nucleotides: TGTGCCAGTAGTGCAACAGGGGGCGGTTACGAGCAGTACTTC.

There are a few counts of this clone. V is TRBV27 and J is TRBJ1-5; the match to TRBD1 covers 8 bases. Per germline, CDR1 MNHEY and CDR2 SMNVEV (reference sequence). This CDR3 region has 15 residues. Trimming cost V 2 bases and J 0 bases; bases outside gene matches: 0. The CDR3 DNA sequence: TGTGCCAGCAGTTTAGGGACAGGTAGCAATCAGCCCCAGCATTTT. Its protein product is CASSLGTGSNQPQHF.

V is TRBV5-5 and J is TRBJ2-2; D is unresolved. The germline CDR1 and CDR2 sequences are SGHKS and YYEKEE (reference sequence). This CDR3 spans 12 amino acids. Trimming took off 6 bases at V and 4 bases at J, with 7 bases between the two ends. CDR3 sequence: CASKIGTGELFF. The CDR3 nucleotides are TGTGCCAGCAAGATAGGCACCGGGGAGCTGTTTTTT.

The chain combines TRBV19 with TRBJ2-7; TRBD2 matches 7 bases. Germline values: CDR1 LNHDA, CDR2 SQIVND (reference sequence). Losses at the gene ends were 3 bases for V and 2 bases for J; bases not matched to a gene: 13. This CDR3 comprises 17 residues. CDR3 region: CASSIFGGDLQPYEQYF. The CDR3 coding sequence is TGTGCCAGTAGTATTTTTGGGGGGGACTTACAACCCTACGAGCAGTACTTC.

The genes are TRBV27 and TRBJ1-5; D is ambiguous. The ends were cut back, 5 bases at V and 4 bases at J, with 9 bases in the middle. The length of the CDR3 is 13 residues. Germline V gene sequence: CDR1 MNHEY, CDR2 SMNVEV (reference sequence). CDR3 loop: CASSPSLNQPQHF. CDR3 nucleotide sequence: TGTGCCAGCAGTCCCTCTCTAAATCAGCCCCAGCATTTT.

The rearrangement uses TRBV7-2 and TRBJ2-7; D is perhaps TRBD2 (5 bases). Germline CDR1 SGHTA, CDR2 FQGNSA. The CDR3 length is 15 residues. The V end was cut by 5 bases, the J end by 0 bases, with 14 bases between. This chain's CDR3 is CASSILPAGSYEQYF. CDR3 coding DNA: TGTGCCAGCAGCATACTACCTGCGGGCTCCTACGAGCAGTACTTC.

The gene calls are TRBV7-2 and TRBJ1-1, with D hard to call. The CDR3 spans 14 residues. CDR1 and CDR2 (germline): SGHTA, FQGNSA. V gave up 7 bases and J gave up 1 base, with 13 bases separating them. The CDR3, as DNA: TGTGCCAGCACCCCAGAGGGCGGGAACACTGAAGCTTTCTTT. The encoded protein is CASTPEGGNTEAFF.

This chain connects TRBV27 to TRBJ1-5, with a tentative D call TRBD1 (5 bases). CDR1 is MNHEY and CDR2 is SMNVEV in the germline V gene (reference sequence). V was shortened by 5 bases and J by 1 base, with 12 bases between the two germline ends. CDR3 length: 15 residues. CDR3 protein: CASSLRQNSNQPQHF. CDR3 sequence (DNA): TGTGCCAGCAGTCTCCGACAGAACAGCAATCAGCCCCAGCATTTT.

The V call is TRBV14, the J call TRBJ1-5; weak D call: TRBD1 (5 bases). V was clipped by 4 bases and J by 3 bases, with 13 bases between them. CDR1 is SGHDN, CDR2 FVKESK, per germline. There are 15 residues in the CDR3. In DNA form, the CDR3 reads TGTGCCAGCAGCCTCGGAGGGGCGGTCAATCAGCCCCAGCATTTT. Translating gives CASSLGGAVNQPQHF.

The rearrangement uses TRBV10-3 and TRBJ2-7; TRBD2 might be the D (6 bases). Trimming took 2 bases from V and 1 from J, leaving 6 bases between them. The CDR3 covers 13 residues. Germline V gene lookup returns CDR1 ENHRY and CDR2 SYGVKD. CDR3 region: CAISEAGSYEQYF. The CDR3, as DNA: TGTGCCATCAGTGAGGCGGGGTCCTACGAGCAGTACTTC.